These T cell receptor beta chains were read from a single sample in a study of T cell responses to AZD1222 COVID-19 vaccine. Sequencing used immunoSEQ multiplex PCR; TCRdb keeps in-frame clones, though not all of them. The sample records 150,000 to 200,000 clones, 70% to 90% being singletons. Sequencing used peripheral blood, obtained on day 0 of AZD1222 vaccination. The receptors here all came from an adult in good health. CDR3s include the opening cysteine and the closing phenylalanine or tryptophan. A D gene is named only where the DNA matches it firmly. A row's size may be missing; if present it is once, few, many or a size class.

j_gene | v_gene | d_gene | abundance | CDR3aa | CDR3nt
TRBJ2-5 | TRBV9 | TRBD2 | NA | CASSVSLAGQTQETQYF | TGTGCCAGCAGCGTGTCACTAGCGGGGCAAACCCAAGAGACCCAGTACTTC
TRBJ1-3 | TRBV5-1 | NA | NA | CASSRGGVAGNTIYF | TGCGCCAGCAGCCGCGGTGGGGTGGCTGGAAACACCATATATTTT
TRBJ1-5 | TRBV12-3/TRBV12-4 | NA | NA | CASGSPGQPQHF | TGTGCCAGCGGATCCCCCGGACAGCCCCAGCATTTT
TRBJ1-4 | TRBV28 | NA | NA | CASSWGRGEKLFF | TGTGCCAGCAGTTGGGGGAGAGGGGAAAAACTGTTTTTT
TRBJ1-5 | TRBV19 | NA | NA | CASSIGGSPWQPQHF | TGTGCCAGTAGTATAGGAGGCAGCCCCTGGCAGCCCCAGCATTTT
TRBJ1-5 | TRBV19 | NA | NA | CASTEGSNQPQHF | TGTGCCAGTACCGAGGGGAGCAATCAGCCCCAGCATTTT
TRBJ1-5 | TRBV21-1 | NA | NA | CASSPDREGQPQHF | TGTGCCAGCAGCCCGGACAGGGAAGGTCAGCCCCAGCATTTT
TRBJ2-5 | TRBV5-1 | NA | NA | CASSLGSGEGLETQYF | TGCGCCAGCAGCTTGGGTTCAGGGGAGGGCCTGGAGACCCAGTACTTC
TRBJ2-5 | TRBV3-1/TRBV3-2 | NA | NA | CASSLGTYGETQYF | TGTGCCAGCAGCCTGGGAACCTATGGGGAGACCCAGTACTTC
TRBJ2-7 | TRBV7-8 | NA | few | CASSLNSGEQYF | TGTGCCAGCAGCCTAAACTCGGGGGAGCAGTACTTC
TRBJ1-2 | TRBV4-2 | TRBD1 | once | CASSQADRVAGTGGRYGYTF | TGTGCCAGCAGCCAAGCGGACAGGGTAGCGGGGACAGGGGGTCGCTATGGCTACACCTTC